The entry below gives a single T cell receptor beta chain sequence along with its context. Its antigen specificity is not known. Per-base quality was not reported, and no clone a single base away is much larger than it. The data were taken from a study of OX40 agonist ivuxolimab in advanced cancers. In the study overall: Ivuxolimab was a fully human IgG2 agonistic monoclonal antibody targeting the costimulatory receptor OX40 (CD134). Intravenous ivuxolimab was administered to patients every 2 weeks at six dose levels: 0.01, 0.1, 0.3, 1.5, 3 and 10 mg/kg. Of the roughly 50 dose-escalation patients, hepatocellular carcinoma was present in about 20, melanoma in roughly 15, renal cell carcinoma in 9 and head and neck cancer in 9. A male proportion of nearly 85% and a mean age of approximately 61 years, ranging from 23 to 79, were recorded for the dose-escalation cohort. Prior anti-PD-1, anti-PD-L1 or anti-CTLA-4 therapy was permitted, and checkpoint inhibitors had been received by about 44% of dose-escalation patients. Partial responses were achieved by three dose-escalation patients, of whom one had hepatocellular carcinoma and two had cutaneous melanoma. The point of sequencing TCRbeta in the periphery was to test whether ivuxolimab changed TCR sequence diversity and drove clonal T-cell expansion. The monotherapy dose-escalation portion (N = 52 patients) of the phase I ivuxolimab trial is reported in the paper.

Patients with autoimmune disease history or receiving systemic immunosuppression were excluded from the trial. In every dose cohort, peripheral blood was drawn for TCR sequencing at baseline, cycle 4 day 1, and cycle 7 day 1. Samples were obtained from an open-label, multicenter, first-in-human phase I dose-escalation trial of ivuxolimab. Adults with locally advanced or metastatic melanoma, renal cell carcinoma, hepatocellular carcinoma or head and neck squamous cell carcinoma were enrolled in the trial. Before TCR sequencing, CD4+ T cells and CD8+ T cells were sorted from peripheral blood as separate populations. For sequencing of the TCRbeta CDR3 region, genomic DNA was extracted from the sorted cells. TCRbeta CDR3 regions were sequenced using the immunoSEQ Assay. TCRdb re-hosts the immuneACCESS table, in-frame sequences only. Its copies lack some clones; in the studies checked, an unresolved V gene accounts for under half of them, and the cause for the rest is not known. The sample data list around 40,000 clones, and 80% of these were observed just once. About 4% of the sample is taken by the ten largest.

The germline V gene (reference sequence) yields SGHAT for CDR1 and FQDESV for CDR2. V and J lose 0 bases and 5 bases, and a span of 13 bases separates them. The CDR3 has 16 amino acids, counting the end cysteine and phenylalanine. Only the CDR3 part of the read is kept: 48 bases, read in frame from the first base. The study at large found these results: After ivuxolimab, CD8+ T cells had more expanded clones than CD4+ T cells on average. Low levels of normalized T-cell clonal expansion were also seen in some nonresponding patients. Partial responders in the 0.1-3.0 mg/kg groups had among the lowest normalized peripheral clonal expansion, especially among CD8+ T cells. Antigen specificity was not determined for the clonally expanded peripheral T cells. At doses from 0.1 to 3.0 mg/kg, clonal expansion was seen in both CD4+ and CD8+ blood T cells between baseline and week 6.

The sequence derives from an adult with an advanced solid tumor such as melanoma, head and neck, liver or kidney cancer. Sequenced material: CD4+ or CD8+ T cells sorted from blood, taken in a trial of the OX40 agonist ivuxolimab. The V and J segments used are TRBV11-1 and TRBJ2-2; the D gene could be either TRBD1 or TRBD2, each agreeing at 6 bases. The DNA reads as follows: TGTGCCAGCAGCTTAGCGGGGGGCCGGGATACCGGGGAGCTGTTTTTT. This yields the protein CASSLAGGRDTGELFF.